This entry lists 30 T cell receptor beta chains sequenced from one sample in a study of tumor and adjacent non-tumor tissue in lung cancer. This sample's RNA came from whole unsorted tissue. This non-tumor lung sample came from over 3 cm beyond the tumor edge. The library came from three nested PCR rounds adapted from ARM-PCR protocols. TCRdb fed the multiplex PCR reads into MiXCR, producing one record per CDR3 protein. There are over 100,000 distinct CDR3 sequences in the sample; about 64% occur only once, and around 20% lies in the top ten. Sequencing was carried out using distant non-tumor lung tissue. The receptors come from a man in his 60s with non-small cell lung cancer.

A remark on this clonotype: A much bigger clone sits one base away, suggesting this may be a read error. The chain recombines TRBV5-1 with TRBJ2-2; D is possibly TRBD1 (6 bases). The CDR3 consists of 13 residues. Deletions cut 8 bases from V and 6 bases from J, with 14 bases between. Germline-derived CDR1 and CDR2 are SGHRS and YFSETQ. In nucleotides, the CDR3 is TGCGCCAGTCGGACAGACTACTCCGGGGAGCTGTTTTTT. Its protein is CASRTDYSGELFF.

The rearrangement joins TRBV12-5 to TRBJ2-7; 9 bases align to TRBD1. The CDR3 runs to 15 residues. The junction had 15 bases not matched to a gene; V was cut back by 9 bases and J by 6 bases. Germline CDR1 and CDR2: LGHNT and FRNRAP. CDR3 bases: TGTGCTAGAGGGCCACCCGGGACAGGGACCTGCGAGCAGTACTTC. Translation: CARGPPGTGTCEQYF. Based on the CDR3 plus reference TRBV12-5 and TRBJ2-7, the full variable domain is DARVTQTPRHKVTEMGQEVTMRCQPILGHNTVFWYRQTMMQGLELLAYFRNRAPLDDSGMPKDRFSAEMPDATLATLKIQPSEPRDSAVYFCARGPPGTGTCEQYFGPGTRLTVT.

V and J are TRBV4-2 and TRBJ2-3, with TRBD2 as a possible D gene (6 bases). Trimming left V 8 bases short and J 3 bases short, with 21 bases between. Germline values: CDR1 LGHNA, CDR2 YNFKEQ. The CDR3 spans 16 residues. The CDR3 region is CASGRETSGTTDTQYF. CDR3 coding DNA: TGTGCCAGCGGCCGAGAGACTAGTGGAACAACAGATACGCAGTATTTT.

This clonotype came up once. Germline is not matched at one junction end, which may reflect a read error. The chain employs TRBV28 and TRBJ1-1; D remains unclear. Germline values: CDR1 MDHEN, CDR2 SYDVKM. The CDR3 has 12 amino acids. CDR3: CVSSDQDTEAFF. CDR3 DNA sequence: TGTGTCAGCAGCGACCAGGACACTGAAGCTTTCTTT.

At least ten counts were recorded for this clonotype. A much larger clone lies a single base off, so this may be a read error. The genes are TRBV6-1 and TRBJ1-4; D possibly corresponds to TRBD1 (6 bases). This CDR3 has 13 residues. The germline CDR1 and CDR2 sequences are MNHNS and SASEGT. V was pared by 4 bases and J by 7 bases, with 10 bases between. CDR3 region: CASSGQASEKLFF. The CDR3 DNA reads TGTGCCAGCAGTGGACAGGCTAGTGAAAAACTGTTTTTT.

At least ten counts were recorded for this clonotype. CDR3 in DNA: TGCAGTGCTTCATACCAGGGAACTGAAGCTTTCTTT. It codes for CSASYQGTEAFF. The chain uses TRBV20-1 and TRBJ1-1; D might be TRBD1 (5 bases). The V end lost 5 bases, the J end lost 5 bases, and 12 bases lay between the germline ends. Germline loops: CDR1 DFQATT, CDR2 SNEGSKA (reference sequence). The CDR3 runs to 12 residues.

Worth noting for this clonotype: At one of its ends the junction is not consistent with the germline gene, which may arise from a read error. The rearrangement links TRBV29-1 to TRBJ2-1; 7 nucleotides line up with TRBD2. The CDR3 has 15 amino acids. Germline CDR1 and CDR2: SQVTM and ANQGSEA. The chain's CDR3 is CSIESGRASHNEQFF. Here the CDR3 DNA reads TGCAGCATTGAATCGGGGAGGGCCTCCCACAATGAGCAGTTCTTC.

Comments on this clonotype: A clone one base away is much larger, so this may be a read error. The CDR3 reads CASSLETALSGNTIYF. CDR3 in DNA: TGTGCCAGCAGCTTGGAGACGGCCCTCTCTGGAAACACCATATATTTT. The gene calls are TRBV5-4 and TRBJ1-3; D uncertain. In germline, CDR1 is SGHNT, CDR2 YYREEE (reference sequence). This CDR3 contains 16 residues. Trimming left V 0 bases short and J 0 bases short, with 10 bases between.

This clonotype was seen ten or more times. The rearrangement links TRBV6-6 to TRBJ2-2, with D hard to call. The CDR3 spans 14 residues. Deletions cut 3 bases from V and 3 bases from J, with 8 bases between. CDR1 MNHNY and CDR2 SVGAGI come from the germline V gene (reference sequence). CDR3 in amino acids: CASSYEPDTGELFF. Here the CDR3 DNA reads TGTGCCAGCAGTTATGAACCGGACACCGGGGAGCTGTTTTTT.

This clonotype was observed a handful of times. A read error is possible here, since a much larger clone lies one base away. The CDR3 coding sequence is TGTGCCAGCGAACGACTGAACACTGAAGCTTTCTTT. Its protein is CASERLNTEAFF. The V call is TRBV12-3 or TRBV12-4, the J call TRBJ1-1, with D hard to call. The CDR3 is 12 amino acids. V lost 8 bases and J lost 0, with 7 bases in between.

The chain links TRBV28 to TRBJ2-6; D uncertain. The V gene lost 9 bases and the J gene lost 3 bases, with 18 bases spanning the gap. CDR3 length: 16 residues. The germline V gene has CDR1 MDHEN and CDR2 SYDVKM. The CDR3 coding sequence is TGTGCCAGTTTTTTCCAAGGGTGGCTTGGGGCCAACGTCCTGACTTTC. It codes for CASFFQGWLGANVLTF.

About this clonotype itself: At one end, the junction sequence differs from germline, possibly due to a read error. The V gene is TRBV6-2 or TRBV6-3, the J gene TRBJ2-1; TRBD2 matches 7 bases. Germline V lookup: CDR1 MNHEY, CDR2 SVGEGT. There are 14 residues in the CDR3. CDR3 amino acids: CVSRASGVSNEQFF. Here the CDR3 DNA reads TGTGTCAGCAGGGCCAGCGGGGTGAGCAATGAGCAGTTCTTC.

A remark on this clonotype: This could be a read error, since a much larger clone is one nucleotide away. The chain couples TRBV12-3 or TRBV12-4 to TRBJ1-5; D is unclear. The CDR3 spans 13 residues. CDR3 DNA: TGTGCCAGCAGTCGGGCCCGGTACCAGCCCCAGCTTTTT. Its protein is CASSRARYQPQLF.

This clonotype has just a few counts. At one of its ends the junction is not consistent with the germline gene, which may arise from a read error. This chain links TRBV7-8 with TRBJ2-1; 8 positions match TRBD1. Germline CDR1 is SGHVS and CDR2 is FQNEAQ. This CDR3 has 17 amino acids. The CDR3 nucleotides read TGTGCCAGCAGCTTAGTAGGTGGGCAGGGGGCGCCTCATGAGCAGCTCTTC. Its translation is CASSLVGGQGAPHEQLF.

Concerning this clonotype: The junction departs from the called germline gene at one end, perhaps through a read error. The chain employs TRBV6-5 and TRBJ1-1; D unresolved. The CDR3 spans 13 residues. Looked up from germline, CDR1 is MNHEY and CDR2 is SVGAGI. CDR3 region: CAYQSGERSEAFF. DNA of the CDR3: TGTGCCTATCAGTCTGGGGAACGCAGTGAAGCTTTCTTC.

A word on this clonotype: An end of the junction differs from the germline gene, which may be a read error. V and J are TRBV9 and TRBJ1-5; the D is unclear. The CDR3 runs to 15 residues. The V gene's germline CDR1 is SGDLS and CDR2 YYNGEE. The CDR3 loop is CASSPSGGSNQPQDF. As DNA, the CDR3 is TGTGCCAGCAGTCCCTCAGGAGGGAGCAATCAGCCCCAGGATTTT.

Comment on this clonotype: A much larger clone differs from this one at a single base, so this may be a read error. The CDR3 sequence: CASSYAPAAGGTGAFF. The CDR3 DNA follows: TGTGCCAGCAGTTACGCCCCCGCGGCGGGTGGCACTGGAGCTTTCTTT. V gene TRBV6-2 or TRBV6-3 combines with J gene TRBJ1-1; D gene ambiguous. From germline, CDR1 is MNHEY and CDR2 SVGEGT. The CDR3 totals 16 residues.

The chain employs TRBV5-1 and TRBJ2-5; a weak D match, TRBD1 (6 bases). Trimming removed 0 bases at V and 3 bases at J, with 9 bases between. Germline CDR1 SGHRS, CDR2 YFSETQ. The CDR3 consists of 14 residues. The CDR3 region is CASSLDEGEETQYF. In DNA form, the CDR3 reads TGCGCCAGCAGCTTGGATGAGGGGGAAGAGACCCAGTACTTC.

The chain recombines TRBV10-3 with TRBJ2-1; D remains ambiguous. Germline V gene lookup returns CDR1 ENHRY and CDR2 SYGVKD. Deletions cut 10 bases from V and 5 bases from J, with 9 bases between. This CDR3 contains 11 residues. The CDR3 sequence: CATEHHNEQFF. In DNA form, the CDR3 reads TGTGCCACAGAACACCACAATGAGCAGTTCTTC.

Remarks on this clonotype: Compared with germline, one end of the junction differs, possibly owing to a read error. The chain is built from TRBV6-5 and TRBJ2-5; TRBD2 matches 7 bases. The CDR3 has 16 amino acids. The germline CDR1 and CDR2 sequences are MNHEY and SVGAGI. Written as DNA, the CDR3 is TGTGCCAGCACCCAGACGTGGGGGGGTAGACAAGAGACACAGTACTTC. Residues: CASTQTWGGRQETQYF.

This clonotype appeared many times. The V gene is TRBV23-1, the J gene TRBJ2-7; TRBD2 matches at 8 bases. TRBV23-1 has ORF status, its function being uncertain. With 10 bases clipped from V and 6 bases from J, the junction kept 5 bases outside the gene matches. There are 11 residues in the CDR3. The CDR3 loop reads CATGGGLEQYF. CDR3 DNA: TGCGCCACGGGAGGGGGACTCGAGCAGTACTTC.

A note on this clonotype: One end of the junction fails to match germline, which may point to a read error. The V call is TRBV29-1, the J call TRBJ1-2, with unresolved D. CDR1 and CDR2 from the germline V gene are SQVTM and ANQGSEA. This CDR3 is 12 amino acids long. This CDR3 reads CSVENGSKGYTF. The CDR3 DNA reads TGCAGCGTGGAGAACGGGTCGAAGGGCTACACGTTC. Full variable domain (outside the CDR3, taken from reference TRBV29-1 and TRBJ1-2): SAVISQKPSRDICQRGTSLTIQCQVDSQVTMMFWYRQQPGQSLTLIATANQGSEATYESGFVIDKFPISRPNLTFSTLTVSNMSPEDSSIYLCSVENGSKGYTFGSGTRLTVV.

This clonotype was detected only a few times. The chain combines TRBV19 with TRBJ1-2; no definite D call. Germline CDR1 reads LNHDA; CDR2 reads SQIVND (reference sequence). Between the trimmed V and J ends, which lost 1 base and 8 bases, there was a span of 5 bases. CDR3 length: 11 amino acids. Here the CDR3 reads CASSIGAGYTF. CDR3 nucleotides: TGTGCCAGTAGTATAGGGGCAGGCTACACCTTC.

As concerns this clonotype: No conserved phenylalanine or tryptophan ends this CDR3, so it is likely a read error. The J gene is TRBJ2-7, the V gene TRBV11-2; D gene uncertain. This CDR3 has 12 residues. From germline, CDR1 is SGHAT and CDR2 FQNNGV. Here the CDR3 reads CASSTALYVQYL. Written as DNA, the CDR3 is TGTGCCAGCAGTACCGCTTTATACGTGCAGTACCTC.

The rearrangement uses TRBV11-3 and TRBJ2-7; the D gene is possibly TRBD2 (6 bases). The CDR3 is made up of 15 amino acids. CDR1 and CDR2 from the germline V gene are SGHNT and YENEEA. V dropped 9 bases and J dropped 0 bases, with 18 bases sitting between them. The CDR3 here is CASRRPRGNSYEQYF. DNA of the CDR3: TGTGCCAGTAGGAGGCCTCGCGGGAACTCCTACGAGCAGTACTTC. Based on the CDR3 plus reference TRBV11-3 and TRBJ2-7, the full variable domain is EAGVVQSPRYKIIEKKQPVAFWCNPISGHNTLYWYLQNLGQGPELLIRYENEEAVDDSQLPKDRFSAERLKGVDSTLKIQPAELGDSAVYLCASRRPRGNSYEQYFGPGTRLTVT.

This clonotype qualifies as large (0.1 to 1%). This sequence joins TRBV11-1 and TRBJ2-1; a weak D match, TRBD2 (6 bases). The V and J ends lost 1 base and 7 bases respectively, with 23 bases between them. The CDR3 length is 18 residues. Germline loops: CDR1 SGHAT, CDR2 FQDESV (reference sequence). The CDR3, as DNA: TGTGCCAGCAGCTTAGTCCACGGTAGCGGCCTTGAAGTAAATGAGCAGTTCTTC. This gives the protein CASSLVHGSGLEVNEQFF.

A word on this clonotype: Germline and junction disagree at one end, which may indicate a read error. The J gene is TRBJ1-6, the V gene TRBV5-6; D is ambiguous. This CDR3 has 14 residues. In germline, CDR1 is SGHDT, CDR2 YYEEEE. The CDR3 here is CASSLKQLNSPLHF. CDR3 DNA: TGTGCCAGCAGCTTGAAGCAGCTTAATTCACCCCTCCATTTT.

The rearrangement joins TRBV28 to TRBJ2-7; the D is unclear. The V gene lost 1 base and the J gene lost 2 bases, with 12 bases spanning the gap. The CDR3 consists of 15 residues. Per germline, CDR1 MDHEN and CDR2 SYDVKM. CDR3 coding DNA: TGTGCCAGCAGTTTATCAGGAGTCACCACCTACGAGCAGTACTTC. This encodes CASSLSGVTTYEQYF.

About this clonotype itself: The CDR3 ends on some other residue instead of the conserved phenylalanine or tryptophan, so this is likely a read error. The rearrangement joins TRBV12-3 or TRBV12-4 to TRBJ1-1, with D possibly TRBD1 on 6 matching bases. This CDR3 contains 14 residues. The V end was cut by 1 base, the J end by 8 bases, with 14 bases between. The CDR3 sequence: CASSLGMGQSEAFS. In nucleotides, the CDR3 is TGTGCCAGCAGTTTAGGAATGGGACAATCCGAAGCTTTCTCT.

The V call is TRBV11-2, the J call TRBJ2-3, with D possibly being TRBD2 (7 bases). The V and J ends lost 8 bases and 2 bases respectively, with 14 bases between them. Germline CDR1 reads SGHAT; CDR2 reads FQNNGV. The CDR3 consists of 14 residues. The CDR3 region is CASLGGGITDTQYF. In DNA, the CDR3 is TGTGCCAGCTTAGGGGGAGGGATCACAGATACGCAGTATTTT. The whole variable domain, remainder taken from reference TRBV11-2 and TRBJ2-3, is EAGVAQSPRYKIIEKRQSVAFWCNPISGHATLYWYQQILGQGPKLLIQFQNNGVVDDSQLPKDRFSAERLKGVDSTLKIQPAKLEDSAVYLCASLGGGITDTQYFGPGTRLTVL.